The 18 T cell receptor beta chains below were found in one sample sequenced in a study of spatial heterogeneity in lung cancer. Whole-study results and caveats: How many expanded intratumoral alpha and beta TCRs were present tracked the tumor mutation count, which was a count of nonsynonymous mutations.

Their cognate antigens are unknown. As to time point: sample taken at primary tumor resection. MiXCR, applied by TCRdb to the 5' RACE reads, yields one record per CDR3 protein. The table lists fewer than 5,500 distinct CDR3 sequences, almost 9% of them singletons. The source was lung tumor tissue, collected at surgery. The receptors were gathered from a female donor with early-stage non-small cell lung cancer.

This clonotype is labeled as medium-sized. V is TRBV6-6 and J is TRBJ1-1, with D unclear. CDR3 length: 14 residues. Germline values: CDR1 MNHNY, CDR2 SVGAGI (reference sequence). Trimming took 2 bases from V and 4 from J, leaving 11 bases between them. Written as DNA, the CDR3 is TGTGCCAGCAGTTACACCACGGAGGGCACTGAAGCTTTCTTT. Its translation: CASSYTTEGTEAFF.

Sample share makes this clonotype medium-sized. The chain couples TRBV7-9 to TRBJ1-2; 7 nucleotides align to TRBD1. V lost 5 bases and J lost 0; bases outside the gene matches: 9. Germline V gene sequence: CDR1 SEHNR, CDR2 FQNEAQ (reference sequence). There are 16 residues in the CDR3. CDR3 sequence: CASSHTGTGANYGYTF. CDR3 DNA: TGTGCCAGCAGCCACACCGGAACAGGGGCTAACTATGGCTACACCTTC. Full variable domain (missing parts from reference TRBV7-9 and TRBJ1-2): DTGVSQNPRHKITKRGQNVTFRCDPISEHNRLYWYRQTLGQGPEFLTYFQNEAQLEKSRLLSDRFSAERPKGSFSTLEIQRTEQGDSAMYLCASSHTGTGANYGYTFGSGTRLTVV.

Ten or more counts support this clonotype. The V call is TRBV5-1, the J call TRBJ2-7; 10 bases match TRBD2. The CDR3 totals 16 residues. V dropped 1 base and J dropped 5; count of bases not matched to a gene: 9. Per the germline V gene, CDR1 is SGHRS and CDR2 is YFSETQ. CDR3 in DNA: TGCGCCAGCAGCTTGTCAAGGGCTAGCGGGAGCCACGAGCAGTACTTC. This encodes CASSLSRASGSHEQYF.

This clonotype is classed as medium-sized. The chain links TRBV27 to TRBJ2-1; 7 bases align to TRBD2. The CDR3 has 14 amino acids. CDR1 is MNHEY, CDR2 SMNVEV, per germline (reference sequence). Germline trimming cut 4 bases from V and 7 bases from J; bases unmatched to any gene: 7. The CDR3 loop reads CASSSPGLLNEQFF. Here the CDR3 DNA reads TGTGCCAGCAGTTCTCCGGGACTATTGAATGAGCAGTTCTTC.

The chain employs TRBV7-2 and TRBJ1-6; D may be TRBD1 (6 bases). The CDR3 consists of 15 residues. Germline CDR1 reads SGHTA; CDR2 reads FQGNSA. V gave up 1 base and J gave up 9 bases, with 13 bases separating them. In DNA form, the CDR3 reads TGTGCCAGCAGCTTAGGGGGGCAGGGTGGTTCACCCCTCCACTTT. Its translation is CASSLGGQGGSPLHF. The full variable domain, its missing parts supplied by reference TRBV7-2 and TRBJ1-6, is GAGVSQSPSNKVTEKGKDVELRCDPISGHTALYWYRQSLGQGLEFLIYFQGNSAPDKSGLPSDRFSAERTGGSVSTLTIQRTQQEDSAVYLCASSLGGQGGSPLHFGNGTRLTVT.

This clonotype appeared many times. The rearrangement links TRBV16 to TRBJ1-1, with D maybe TRBD1 (5 bases). The CDR3 length is 14 residues. CDR1 and CDR2 from the germline V gene are KGHSY and FQNENV. The V end was cut by 6 bases, the J end by 6 bases, with 17 bases between. As DNA, the CDR3 is TGTGCCAGCAGTCTGGGCGGGGGTTTTTCTGAAGCTTTCTTT. It codes for CASSLGGGFSEAFF.

This clonotype was recorded at least ten times. V gene TRBV27 combines with J gene TRBJ2-7, with TRBD1 identical over 7 bases. The CDR3 runs 13 residues. Germline V lookup: CDR1 MNHEY, CDR2 SMNVEV (reference sequence). With V trimmed by 8 bases and J by 3 bases, 7 bases remained unmatched. The CDR3 loop reads CASPTGQHYEQYV. Written as DNA, the CDR3 is TGTGCCAGCCCGACGGGACAGCACTACGAGCAGTACGTC.

By sample share, this clonotype is medium-sized. The chain employs TRBV7-2 and TRBJ2-4; 7 bases agree with TRBD1. Germline V gives CDR1 SGHTA, CDR2 FQGNSA. V lost 4 bases, J lost 2 bases, and 8 bases stayed unmatched. The CDR3 covers 16 residues. The CDR3 DNA sequence: TGTGCCAGCAGCTCGGGAAGGGGGCGGACCAAAAACATTCAGTACTTC. Its protein product is CASSSGRGRTKNIQYF.

The sample holds a few counts of this clonotype. The V gene is TRBV27, the J gene TRBJ1-6, with TRBD1 as a possible D gene (5 bases). Germline V gene sequence: CDR1 MNHEY, CDR2 SMNVEV (reference sequence). Trimming removed 5 bases from V and 7 bases from J, with 18 bases in between. CDR3 length equals 16 residues. The DNA of the CDR3 is TGTGCCAGCAGTAGGGTGGGGGGTAGAAAAAATTCACCCCTCCACTTT. It specifies CASSRVGGRKNSPLHF.

In its sample, this clonotype is medium-sized. The V and J genes are TRBV7-9 and TRBJ2-7, with D possibly being TRBD2 (5 bases). The CDR3 sequence is 12 residues long. V lost 2 bases, J lost 5 bases, and 7 bases lay in between. Per germline, CDR1 SEHNR and CDR2 FQNEAQ (reference sequence). The CDR3 protein is CASSLTGDEQYF. The CDR3 DNA reads TGTGCCAGCAGCTTAACCGGGGACGAGCAGTACTTC.

This clonotype was recorded many times. The chain employs TRBV18 and TRBJ2-3, with 13 nucleotides matching TRBD2. CDR1 is KGHSH, CDR2 LQKENI, per germline. V lost 6 bases and J lost 1; bases outside the gene matches: 19. There are 21 residues in the CDR3. The CDR3 here is CASSHRTSGGRRLVGTDTQYF. For the CDR3, the DNA is TGTGCCAGCTCCCATCGGACTAGCGGGGGCCGTCGTTTAGTGGGCACAGATACGCAGTATTTT.

This clonotype was picked up a small number of times. The rearrangement links TRBV27 to TRBJ2-3, with D unclear. V was cut by 5 bases and J by 1 base, with 10 bases left in between. CDR1 MNHEY and CDR2 SMNVEV come from the germline V gene (reference sequence). CDR3 length: 14 amino acids. CDR3 coding DNA: TGTGCCAGCAGTAAACTACAACGCACAGATACGCAGTATTTT. Residues: CASSKLQRTDTQYF.

V usage is TRBV19 and J usage is TRBJ2-1; a weak D match, TRBD2 (6 bases). This CDR3 has 12 amino acids. The germline V and J ends were trimmed by 7 bases and 7 bases, with 11 bases remaining between them. Germline CDR1 and CDR2: LNHDA and SQIVND (reference sequence). CDR3 nucleotide sequence: TGTGCCAGTAACGAGGAGGGGAATGAGCAGTTCTTC. Encoded protein: CASNEEGNEQFF. Full variable domain (missing parts from reference TRBV19 and TRBJ2-1): DGGITQSPKYLFRKEGQNVTLSCEQNLNHDAMYWYRQDPGQGLRLIYYSQIVNDFQKGDIAEGYSVSREKKESFPLTVTSAQKNPTAFYLCASNEEGNEQFFGPGTRLTVL.

The gene calls are TRBV29-1 and TRBJ2-3, with a weak D call TRBD2 (5 bases). Germline V gene sequence: CDR1 SQVTM, CDR2 ANQGSEA. Between the trimmed V and J ends, which lost 3 bases and 4 bases, there was a span of 17 bases. The CDR3 covers 15 residues. CDR3 sequence reads: CSVERAERPSDTQYF. The CDR3 DNA reads as TGCAGCGTTGAGAGAGCGGAGAGACCCTCAGATACGCAGTATTTT.

This clonotype has ten or more counts. The rearrangement joins TRBV7-9 to TRBJ2-1; D possibly corresponds to TRBD2 (6 bases). Germline V gene sequence: CDR1 SEHNR, CDR2 FQNEAQ (reference sequence). With 5 bases removed from V and 9 bases from J, the gap between germline ends came to 23 bases. The CDR3 length is 16 residues. The CDR3 sequence: CASSGWDSGQGAEQFF. The CDR3 DNA reads as TGTGCCAGCAGCGGGTGGGATAGCGGCCAGGGCGCTGAGCAGTTCTTC.

This clonotype was observed a handful of times. The rearrangement uses TRBV19 and TRBJ2-1; no firm D call. Germline V gene lookup returns CDR1 LNHDA and CDR2 SQIVND (reference sequence). The CDR3 extends over 13 amino acids. Between the trimmed V and J ends, which lost 3 bases and 7 bases, there was a span of 10 bases. The CDR3 is CASSIYQVNEQFF. The CDR3 DNA follows: TGTGCCAGTAGTATCTACCAGGTGAATGAGCAGTTCTTC.

In its sample, this clonotype was seen a few times. CDR3 region: CASSLRAPRGHTEAFF. The CDR3 bases are TGTGCCAGCAGTTTACGCGCCCCGAGGGGGCATACTGAAGCTTTCTTT. This chain joins TRBV28 and TRBJ1-1, with 7 bases that match TRBD1. The CDR3 is 16 residues long. CDR1 is MDHEN, CDR2 SYDVKM, per germline. V was pared by 2 bases and J by 5 bases, with 11 bases of the junction left unmatched.

This clonotype is labeled medium-sized. The rearrangement links TRBV4-1 to TRBJ2-2; 7 bases are shared with TRBD2. The CDR3 consists of 14 residues. In germline, CDR1 is MGHRA, CDR2 YSYEKL. Trimming took 4 bases from V and 2 from J; bases not matched to a gene: 1. The DNA for the CDR3 is TGCGCCAGCAGCCGGGACTATAACACCGGGGAGCTGTTTTTT. This gives the protein CASSRDYNTGELFF.